Shown below are 12 T cell receptor beta chains from a single sample sequenced in a study of tumor-infiltrating lymphocytes in primary liver carcinoma. Unsorted whole blood supplied the blood RNA, and germline DNA was isolated too. The researchers produced TCR beta cDNA from about 510 ng total RNA with a constant-region primer. Libraries covering TCR beta were generated through three nested multiplex PCR rounds (using a slightly modified ARM-PCR). The opening two PCR rounds, around 11 cycles each, paired TRBV1-TRBV30 forward primers with a C-beta reverse primer. Each CDR3 protein is one row after TCRdb ran MiXCR on the multiplex PCR reads. The table lists some 190,000 distinct CDR3 sequences, about 60% of them singletons. Specimen: peripheral blood. The receptors here all came from a man aged 40-50 years with primary liver carcinoma and hepatitis B virus infection.

As for this clonotype: One base away lies a much larger clone, so this may be a sequencing read error. The genes are TRBV6-1 and TRBJ2-1, with a possible D match to TRBD1 (6 bases). Germline CDR1 is MNHNS and CDR2 is SASEGT. The CDR3 has 15 amino acids. In nucleotides, the CDR3 is TGTGTCAGCAGTGTACGGGCAGGGGCAGGGGATGAGCAGTTCTTC. Its protein product is CVSSVRAGAGDEQFF.

This clonotype came up once. The chain employs TRBV11-2 and TRBJ2-1; 9 bases align to TRBD2. Losses at the gene ends were 2 bases for V and 3 bases for J; bases not matched to a gene: 8. The CDR3 has 17 amino acids. Germline-derived CDR1 and CDR2 are SGHAT and FQNNGV. The CDR3 protein is CASSLRGLAGNYNEQFF. The CDR3 region has the DNA TGTGCCAGCAGCTTAAGAGGGCTAGCGGGGAACTACAATGAGCAGTTCTTC.

Note on this clonotype: With a much larger clone just one base away, this may be a read error. This chain links TRBV6-6 with TRBJ2-7; the D call may be TRBD1 or TRBD2 (5 bases each). The germline gives CDR1 MNHNY, CDR2 SVGAGI (reference sequence). The CDR3 loop spans 14 amino acids. Trimming removed 6 bases from V and 7 bases from J, with 19 bases in between. The CDR3: CASSPREGSGEQYF. CDR3 DNA: TGTGCCAGCAGCCCCCGCGAGGGTTCAGGGGAGCAGTACTTC.

This clonotype has ten or more counts. V is TRBV11-2 and J is TRBJ2-7; no reliable D call. Germline lookup yields CDR1 SGHAT and CDR2 FQNNGV. Trimming took off 5 bases at V and 5 bases at J, with 7 bases between the two ends. The CDR3 runs 11 residues. This CDR3 reads CASSPLDEQYF. CDR3 DNA sequence: TGTGCCAGCAGCCCCCTGGACGAGCAGTACTTC.

This clonotype was recorded a few times. V usage is TRBV29-1 and J usage is TRBJ1-2; a possible D gene is TRBD1 (6 bases). The CDR3 totals 14 residues. Per germline, CDR1 SQVTM and CDR2 ANQGSEA. Trimming shortened V by 6 bases and J by 5 bases, and 19 bases separated the two germline ends. The CDR3: CSVPRDMEGYGYTF. The CDR3 nucleotides are TGCAGCGTCCCGAGGGACATGGAGGGGTATGGCTACACCTTC.

The V gene is TRBV10-3, the J gene TRBJ2-3; TRBD2 aligns across 10 bases. Germline V gene lookup returns CDR1 ENHRY and CDR2 SYGVKD. There are 16 residues in the CDR3. V lost 3 bases to trimming and J lost 3 bases; unmatched junction nucleotides: 6. The CDR3 protein is CAISDFLAGGTDTQYF. The DNA of the CDR3 is TGTGCCATCAGTGATTTCTTAGCGGGAGGAACAGATACGCAGTATTTT.

This clonotype was detected only a few times. The rearrangement joins TRBV12-3 or TRBV12-4 to TRBJ2-7; D unclear. Trimming took off 2 bases at V and 2 bases at J, with 10 bases between the two ends. The CDR3 covers 14 residues. As DNA, the CDR3 is TGTGCCAGCAGTTTACAGGTCTACACCTACGAGCAGTACTTC. Amino acid sequence: CASSLQVYTYEQYF.

This clonotype was detected only a few times. The CDR3 loop is CASSRGQGANSPLHF. The CDR3 bases are TGTGCCAGCAGCCGTGGACAGGGCGCGAATTCACCCCTCCACTTT. This chain joins TRBV12-3 or TRBV12-4 and TRBJ1-6; 8 positions agree with TRBD1. The V and J ends lost 6 bases and 7 bases, in that order; junction bases with no gene match: 8. The CDR3 runs 15 residues.

This clonotype was seen more than once but under ten times. V and J are TRBV6-2 or TRBV6-3 and TRBJ2-7; D remains unclear. The CDR3 has 12 amino acids. Germline V gene lookup returns CDR1 MNHEY and CDR2 SVGEGT. V was shortened by 4 bases and J by 5 bases, with 9 bases between the two germline ends. CDR3 amino acids: CASSSSLDEQYF. The CDR3 nucleotides are TGTGCCAGCAGTTCCTCCCTTGACGAGCAGTACTTC.

The CDR3 is CASIQTATQGELFF. The CDR3 DNA reads as TGTGCCAGCATCCAGACGGCTACTCAAGGGGAGCTGTTTTTT. The chain has TRBV28 and TRBJ2-2; D not resolved. Germline V gene sequence: CDR1 MDHEN, CDR2 SYDVKM. CDR3 length: 14 residues. Trimming left V 7 bases short and J 8 bases short, with 17 bases between.

This clonotype was observed at least ten times. The V call is TRBV6-5, the J call TRBJ1-2; D is unresolved. The CDR3 totals 14 residues. The V gene lost 0 bases and the J gene lost 2 bases, with 7 bases spanning the gap. The germline V gene has CDR1 MNHEY and CDR2 SVGAGI. Here the CDR3 DNA reads TGTGCCAGCAGTTACTCCACAGCGAACTATGGCTACACCTTC. Protein: CASSYSTANYGYTF.

A word on this clonotype: The junction shows a germline mismatch at one end, possibly a read error. The rearrangement joins TRBV28 to TRBJ2-1, with 11 positions matching TRBD2. This CDR3 contains 15 residues. Per germline, CDR1 MDHEN and CDR2 SYDVKM. The CDR3 nucleotides are TGTGCCAGCAGTTCCCGCCTAGCGGGAGGCAATGAGCAGTTATTC. Protein sequence: CASSSRLAGGNEQLF.